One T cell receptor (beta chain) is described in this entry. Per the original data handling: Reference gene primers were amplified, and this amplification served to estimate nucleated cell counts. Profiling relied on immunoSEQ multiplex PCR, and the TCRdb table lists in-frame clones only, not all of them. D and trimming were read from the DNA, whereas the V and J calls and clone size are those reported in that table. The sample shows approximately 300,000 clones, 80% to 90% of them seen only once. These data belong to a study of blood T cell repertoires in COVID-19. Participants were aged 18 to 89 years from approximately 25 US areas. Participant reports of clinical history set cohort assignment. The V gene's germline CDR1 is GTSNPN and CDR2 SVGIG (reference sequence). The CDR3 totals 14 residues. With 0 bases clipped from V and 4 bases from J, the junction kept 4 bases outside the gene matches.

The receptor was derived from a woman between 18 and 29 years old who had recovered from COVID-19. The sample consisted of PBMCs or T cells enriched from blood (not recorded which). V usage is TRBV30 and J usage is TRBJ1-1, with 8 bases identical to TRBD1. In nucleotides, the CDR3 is TGTGCCTGGAGTGTCCGGACAGGGTCCACTGAAGCTTTCTTT. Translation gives CAWSVRTGSTEAFF.